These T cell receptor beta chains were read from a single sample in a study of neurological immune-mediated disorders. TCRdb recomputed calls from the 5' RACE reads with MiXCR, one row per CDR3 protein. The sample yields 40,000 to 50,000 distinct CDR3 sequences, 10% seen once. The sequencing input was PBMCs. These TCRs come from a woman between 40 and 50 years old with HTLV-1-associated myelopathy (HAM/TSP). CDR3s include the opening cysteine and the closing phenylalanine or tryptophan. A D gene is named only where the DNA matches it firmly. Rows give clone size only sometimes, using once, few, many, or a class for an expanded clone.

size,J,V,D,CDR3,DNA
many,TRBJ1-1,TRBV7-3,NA,CASSSHGGTRAFF,TGTGCCAGCAGCTCCCACGGCGGGACCCGGGCTTTCTTT
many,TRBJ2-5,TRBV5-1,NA,CASSSLQGVQETQYF,TGCGCCAGCAGCTCTCTCCAGGGCGTTCAAGAGACCCAGTACTTC
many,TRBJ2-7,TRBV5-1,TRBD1,CASSLDRGYEQYF,TGCGCCAGCAGCTTGGACAGGGGCTACGAGCAGTACTTC
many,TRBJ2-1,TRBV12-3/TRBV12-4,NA,CASSLDGNNEQFF,TGTGCCAGCAGTTTAGACGGGAACAATGAGCAGTTCTTC
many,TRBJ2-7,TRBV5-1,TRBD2,CASSLTAGASYEQYF,TGCGCCAGCAGCTTAACAGCGGGGGCTTCCTACGAGCAGTACTTC
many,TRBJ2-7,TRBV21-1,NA,CATRINRGFSYEQYF,TGTGCCACCAGGATAAACAGGGGATTCTCCTACGAGCAGTACTTC
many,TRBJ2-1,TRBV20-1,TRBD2,CSYSGETYNEQFF,TGCAGTTACAGCGGGGAGACCTACAATGAGCAGTTCTTC
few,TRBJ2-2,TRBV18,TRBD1,CASSPPTGKGELFF,TGTGCCAGCTCACCACCGACAGGGAAGGGGGAGCTGTTTTTT
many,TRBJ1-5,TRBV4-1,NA,CASSQATGRVNQPQHF,TGCGCCAGCAGCCAAGCCACCGGCAGAGTCAATCAGCCCCAGCATTTT
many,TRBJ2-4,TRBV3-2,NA,CASSQGRGYSDKNIQYF,TGTGCCAGCAGCCAAGGCAGGGGATACAGTGACAAAAACATTCAGTACTTC
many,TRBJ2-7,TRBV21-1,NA,CASSGMGGRSSYEQYF,TGTGCCAGCAGCGGAATGGGGGGAAGGAGCTCCTACGAGCAGTACTTC
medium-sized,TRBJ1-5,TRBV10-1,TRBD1,CASSEPGTGGGQPQHF,TGCGCCAGCAGTGAGCCCGGGACAGGGGGCGGTCAGCCCCAGCATTTT
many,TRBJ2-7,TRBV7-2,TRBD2,CASSLAASGGYEQYF,TGTGCCAGCAGCTTAGCGGCTAGCGGGGGATACGAGCAGTACTTC
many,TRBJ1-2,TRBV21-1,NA,CASSKGGDKSNYGYTF,TGTGCCAGCAGCAAAGGAGGGGACAAGTCGAACTATGGCTACACCTTC
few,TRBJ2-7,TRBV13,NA,CASSLGKTYEQYF,TGTGCCAGCAGCTTAGGAAAAACCTACGAGCAGTACTTC
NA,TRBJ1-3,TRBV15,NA,CATSAGISGNTIYF,TGTGCCACCAGTGCCGGGATCTCTGGAAACACCATATATTTT
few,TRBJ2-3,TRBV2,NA,CASSEFTVDTQYF,TGTGCCAGCAGTGAATTCACTGTAGATACGCAGTATTTT
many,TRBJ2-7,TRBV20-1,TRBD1,CSARERAGGSYEQYF,TGCAGTGCTAGAGAAAGGGCAGGGGGCTCCTACGAGCAGTACTTC
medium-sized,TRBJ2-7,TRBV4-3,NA,CASSQDRNRDLWEQYF,TGCGCCAGCAGCCAAGATCGGAACAGGGACCTCTGGGAGCAGTACTTC
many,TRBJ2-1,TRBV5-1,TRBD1,CASSLAPTGANEQFF,TGCGCCAGCAGCTTGGCACCTACAGGGGCCAATGAGCAGTTCTTC
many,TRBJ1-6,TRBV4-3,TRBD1,CASSQETGSNSPLHF,TGCGCCAGCAGCCAAGAGACAGGGAGTAATTCACCCCTCCACTTT
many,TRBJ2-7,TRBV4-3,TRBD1,CASSQGATGGPSSYEQYF,TGCGCCAGCAGCCAAGGAGCGACAGGGGGCCCCAGCTCCTACGAGCAGTACTTC
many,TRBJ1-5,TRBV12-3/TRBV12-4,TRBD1,CASSDRGNQPQHF,TGTGCCAGCAGCGACAGGGGCAATCAGCCCCAGCATTTT
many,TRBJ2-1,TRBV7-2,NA,CASSLLGTPSYNEQFF,TGTGCCAGCAGCCTATTGGGGACCCCCTCCTACAATGAGCAGTTCTTC
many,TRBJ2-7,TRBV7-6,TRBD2,CASSSKRGDPYEQYF,TGTGCCAGCAGCTCAAAGCGGGGGGACCCCTACGAGCAGTACTTC
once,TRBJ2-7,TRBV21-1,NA,CASSTSMDRGSLEQYF,TGTGCCAGCAGCACTAGTATGGACAGGGGGTCGTTAGAGCAGTACTTC
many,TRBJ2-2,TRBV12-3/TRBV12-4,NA,CASSPMTGNTGELFF,TGTGCCAGCAGTCCAATGACAGGGAACACCGGGGAGCTGTTTTTT
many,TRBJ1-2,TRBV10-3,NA,CAISEAQNYGYTF,TGTGCCATCAGTGAGGCCCAAAACTATGGCTACACCTTC
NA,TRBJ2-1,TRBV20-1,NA,CSARDRWGGGNEQFF,TGCAGTGCTAGAGATCGGTGGGGGGGCGGAAATGAGCAGTTCTTC
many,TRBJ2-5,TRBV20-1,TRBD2,CSASRYSGGHQETQYF,TGCAGTGCTAGTCGATATAGCGGGGGGCACCAAGAGACCCAGTACTTC
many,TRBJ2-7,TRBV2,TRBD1,CASSRDRSSYEQYF,TGTGCCAGCAGCCGGGACAGAAGCTCCTACGAGCAGTACTTC
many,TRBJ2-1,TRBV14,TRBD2,CASSQLRTSVSYNEQFF,TGTGCCAGCAGCCAACTTAGGACTAGCGTAAGTTACAATGAGCAGTTCTTC
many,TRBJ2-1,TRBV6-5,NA,CASSGRDIVFF,TGTGCCAGCAGTGGCAGGGATATAGTGTTCTTC
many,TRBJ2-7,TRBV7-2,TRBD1,CASSLVGQGAREQYF,TGTGCCAGCAGCTTAGTTGGACAGGGGGCGCGGGAGCAGTACTTC
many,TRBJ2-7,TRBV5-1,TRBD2,CASSLVGLASEQYF,TGCGCCAGCAGCTTGGTGGGACTAGCGAGCGAGCAGTACTTC
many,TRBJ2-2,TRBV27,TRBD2,CASSTTSGAVAGELFF,TGTGCCAGCAGCACGACTAGCGGGGCCGTTGCCGGGGAGCTGTTTTTT
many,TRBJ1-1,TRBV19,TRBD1,CASSRPGTGHTEAFF,TGTGCCAGTAGTCGACCCGGGACAGGACACACTGAAGCTTTCTTT
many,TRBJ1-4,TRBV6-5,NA,CATKRGREKLFF,TGTGCCACTAAGAGGGGCCGGGAAAAACTGTTTTTT
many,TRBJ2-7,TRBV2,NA,CASSGVGDYEQYF,TGTGCCAGCAGTGGTGTTGGGGACTACGAGCAGTACTTC
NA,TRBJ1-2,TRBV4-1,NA,CASSQGRIYGYTF,TGCGCCAGCAGCCAAGGGAGAATCTATGGCTACACCTTC
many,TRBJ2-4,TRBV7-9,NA,CASSGGGTLKNIQYF,TGTGCCAGCAGCGGGGGGGGCACCCTGAAAAACATTCAGTACTTC
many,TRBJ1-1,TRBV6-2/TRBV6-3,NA,CASSHGRNTEAFF,TGTGCCAGCAGCCACGGACGGAACACTGAAGCTTTCTTT
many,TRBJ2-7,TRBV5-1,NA,CASSMYGEQYF,TGCGCCAGCAGTATGTATGGGGAGCAGTACTTC
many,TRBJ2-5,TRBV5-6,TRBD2,CASSLSSGGTKTQYF,TGTGCCAGCAGCTTGTCTAGCGGGGGGACTAAGACCCAGTACTTC
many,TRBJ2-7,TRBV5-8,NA,CASSWDPGAVGSYEQYF,TGTGCCAGCAGCTGGGACCCAGGGGCAGTTGGTTCCTACGAGCAGTACTTC